A single sample gave rise to the 24 T cell receptor beta chains below, sequenced in a study of beta chain features in type 1 diabetes. Reverse transcription of all isolated RNA meant that expressed TCRB transcripts were sequenced. The repertoire was sequenced with immunoSEQ multiplex PCR; TCRdb's copy has only in-frame clones and lacks some. Altogether 250,000 to 350,000 clones are present, approximately 10% being singletons, with the ten largest covering around 0.015%. The material sequenced was naive CD4+ T cells from blood. These receptors were obtained from a woman in her thirties in good health.

V is TRBV7-3 and J is TRBJ1-2, with D perhaps matching TRBD1 (6 bases). Looked up from germline, CDR1 is SGHTA and CDR2 is FQGTGA. V was pared by 0 bases and J by 4 bases, with 15 bases between. The CDR3 runs 16 residues. CDR3 region: CASSLTPNRDGYGYTF. Written as DNA, the CDR3 is TGTGCCAGCAGCTTAACGCCAAACAGGGATGGCTATGGCTACACCTTC. Using reference TRBV7-3 and TRBJ1-2 for the parts outside the CDR3, the full variable domain is GAGVSQTPSNKVTEKGKYVELRCDPISGHTALYWYRQSLGQGPEFLIYFQGTGAADDSGLPNDRFFAVRPEGSVSTLKIQRTERGDSAVYLCASSLTPNRDGYGYTFGSGTRLTVV.

This clone has more than one count but fewer than ten. This CDR3 reads CATQTMGLFKANVLTF. The CDR3 DNA reads TGTGCCACCCAGACGATGGGCCTATTTAAGGCCAACGTCCTGACTTTC. V is TRBV28 and J is TRBJ2-6; D gene ambiguous. The V end lost 10 bases, the J end lost 6 bases, and 22 bases lay between the germline ends. The CDR3 extends over 16 amino acids. Germline loops: CDR1 MDHEN, CDR2 SYDVKM.

This clone appeared a few times. The CDR3 nucleotides are TGCGCCAGCAGCCAGGGGGGGACCATCGGGGGCGCCGAGCAGTACTTC. This codes for CASSQGGTIGGAEQYF. This chain connects TRBV4-3 to TRBJ2-7, with a tentative D call TRBD2 (7 bases). Germline CDR1 reads LGHNA; CDR2 reads YSLEER. Trimming removed 3 bases at V and 6 bases at J, with 21 bases between. The CDR3 totals 16 residues.

A few counts support this clone. The rearrangement links TRBV28 to TRBJ2-1; 12 positions agree with TRBD1. V shed 4 bases, J shed 6 bases, and the junction held 7 bases outside the gene matches. The CDR3 length is 16 residues. Germline CDR1 is MDHEN and CDR2 is SYDVKM. In DNA form, the CDR3 reads TGTGCCAGCAGTTCACCGGGACAGGGGGCGGGCAATGAGCAGTTCTTC. As protein: CASSSPGQGAGNEQFF.

This rearrangement joins TRBV9 to TRBJ2-3; D unclear. Trimming took 0 bases from V and 5 from J, leaving 13 bases between them. Germline V gene data show CDR1 as SGDLS and CDR2 as YYNGEE. The CDR3 has 15 amino acids. DNA for the CDR3: TGTGCCAGCAGCGTAGCGGTCGGTTCTTTAGATACGCAGTATTTT. It is translated as CASSVAVGSLDTQYF. Together with reference TRBV9 and TRBJ2-3, the CDR3 gives the full variable domain: DSGVTQTPKHLITATGQRVTLRCSPRSGDLSVYWYQQSLDQGLQFLIQYYNGEERAKGNILERFSAQQFPDLHSELNLSSLELGDSALYFCASSVAVGSLDTQYFGPGTRLTVL.

This clone appeared a few times. The chain carries TRBV27 and TRBJ2-7, with 13 bases identical to TRBD2. V shed 3 bases and J 2 bases; nucleotides not matched to a gene: 1. The CDR3 spans 15 residues. Germline loops: CDR1 MNHEY, CDR2 SMNVEV (reference sequence). CDR3 loop: CASSLGLAGTYEQYF. For the CDR3, the DNA is TGTGCCAGCAGTTTGGGACTAGCGGGAACCTACGAGCAGTACTTC.

There are a few counts of this clone. This sequence joins TRBV7-9 and TRBJ1-5; 7 nucleotides agree with TRBD1. There are 15 residues in the CDR3. V lost 5 bases, J lost 1 base, and 5 bases stayed unmatched. Germline loops: CDR1 SEHNR, CDR2 FQNEAQ (reference sequence). CDR3 DNA sequence: TGTGCCAGCAGCCCCCCGGGACAGAGCAATCAGCCCCAGCATTTT. This gives the protein CASSPPGQSNQPQHF.

The chain employs TRBV27 and TRBJ2-1, with D unresolved. The germline V gene has CDR1 MNHEY and CDR2 SMNVEV (reference sequence). The CDR3 loop spans 11 amino acids. V lost 7 bases to trimming and J lost 5 bases, with 6 bases between them. CDR3: CASTGDNEQFF. The CDR3 nucleotides read TGTGCCAGCACCGGAGACAATGAGCAGTTCTTC.

This clone was seen a handful of times. The chain recombines TRBV10-3 with TRBJ2-6; a weak D match, TRBD1 (6 bases). This CDR3 has 15 residues. V dropped 7 bases and J dropped 0 bases, with 10 bases sitting between them. Germline V lookup: CDR1 ENHRY, CDR2 SYGVKD. The CDR3 is CAIMDSLSGANVLTF. In nucleotides, the CDR3 is TGTGCCATCATGGACAGTCTCTCTGGGGCCAACGTCCTGACTTTC.

This chain connects TRBV7-9 to TRBJ2-7, with TRBD1 as a possible D gene (6 bases). V was pared by 2 bases and J by 6 bases, with 17 bases between. Germline CDR1 SEHNR, CDR2 FQNEAQ (reference sequence). The CDR3 length is 15 residues. The chain's CDR3 is CASSLNRATTGEQYF. The CDR3 coding sequence is TGTGCCAGCAGCTTAAACAGGGCGACTACTGGCGAGCAGTACTTC.

The chain is built from TRBV19 and TRBJ2-7; D is possibly TRBD2 (6 bases). The CDR3 is 13 amino acids. The ends were cut back, 4 bases at V and 2 bases at J, with 9 bases in the middle. CDR1 is LNHDA and CDR2 is SQIVND in the germline V gene (reference sequence). CDR3 sequence reads: CASSRTTTYEQYF. The DNA for the CDR3 is TGTGCCAGTAGTAGGACTACCACCTACGAGCAGTACTTC.

Ten or more counts support this clone. The chain links TRBV29-1 to TRBJ1-1; 7 bases align to TRBD1. The V segment lost 5 bases and the J segment 1 base; nucleotides outside the gene matches: 4. The CDR3 has 13 amino acids. CDR1 SQVTM and CDR2 ANQGSEA come from the germline V gene. DNA for the CDR3: TGCAGCGTTCCGAACAGGGGGAACACTGAAGCTTTCTTT. Its protein product is CSVPNRGNTEAFF. The whole variable domain, filled in from reference TRBV29-1 and TRBJ1-1, reads SAVISQKPSRDICQRGTSLTIQCQVDSQVTMMFWYRQQPGQSLTLIATANQGSEATYESGFVIDKFPISRPNLTFSTLTVSNMSPEDSSIYLCSVPNRGNTEAFFGQGTRLTVV.

This clone showed up just a few times. The chain links TRBV30 to TRBJ2-3; 7 nucleotides agree with TRBD1. Germline V gives CDR1 GTSNPN, CDR2 SVGIG (reference sequence). The V segment lost 3 bases and the J segment 2 bases; nucleotides outside the gene matches: 8. The CDR3 runs 15 residues. CDR3 sequence: CAWSMNRGFTDTQYF. The DNA for the CDR3 is TGTGCCTGGAGCATGAACAGGGGATTCACAGATACGCAGTATTTT.

This clone was seen a few times. V usage is TRBV18 and J usage is TRBJ1-5; no clear D. Germline V gene lookup returns CDR1 KGHSH and CDR2 LQKENI. This CDR3 spans 12 amino acids. Trimming cost V 5 bases and J 7 bases, with 9 bases left between them. The DNA for the CDR3 is TGTGCCAGCTCATCGACCGGGCAGCCCCAGCATTTT. Its protein product is CASSSTGQPQHF. Supplemented by reference TRBV18 and TRBJ1-5, the full variable domain reads NAGVMQNPRHLVRRRGQEARLRCSPMKGHSHVYWYRQLPEEGLKFMVYLQKENIIDESGMPKERFSAEFPKEGPSILRIQQVVRGDSAAYFCASSSTGQPQHFGDGTRLSIL.

This clone has a handful of counts. This chain connects TRBV7-9 to TRBJ1-5; D might be TRBD1 (6 bases). The CDR3 has 15 residues. Trimming shortened V by 1 base and J by 4 bases, and 11 bases separated the two germline ends. Germline CDR1 reads SEHNR; CDR2 reads FQNEAQ (reference sequence). CDR3 amino acids: CASSLGIDRNQPQHF. The CDR3 nucleotides read TGTGCCAGCAGCTTAGGGATCGACAGGAATCAGCCCCAGCATTTT.

Concerning this clone: The sample contains more than one DNA sequence encoding this CDR3. The CDR3 DNA reads as TGTGCCAGCAGCCGGGAGCCGGCGGCATACGAGCAGTACTTC. Translation: CASSREPAAYEQYF. This rearrangement joins TRBV6-5 to TRBJ2-7; TRBD2 might be the D (6 bases). CDR1 is MNHEY, CDR2 SVGAGI, per germline. Deletions cut 6 bases from V and 4 bases from J, with 16 bases between. The CDR3 consists of 14 residues.

The gene calls are TRBV29-1 and TRBJ1-1; TRBD1 agrees at 11 bases. Losses at the gene ends were 6 bases for V and 3 bases for J; bases not matched to a gene: 6. CDR3 length: 14 residues. Germline values: CDR1 SQVTM, CDR2 ANQGSEA. DNA of the CDR3: TGCAGCGTCGACCAGGGACAGGGGGACACTGAAGCTTTCTTT. Translated: CSVDQGQGDTEAFF.

The rearrangement uses TRBV4-2 and TRBJ2-5; 9 bases fit TRBD1. The germline CDR1 and CDR2 sequences are LGHNA and YNFKEQ. The CDR3 is 15 residues long. Losses at the gene ends were 4 bases for V and 5 bases for J; bases not matched to a gene: 8. CDR3: CASSPITGTGETQYF. CDR3 DNA sequence: TGTGCCAGCAGCCCAATAACCGGGACAGGGGAGACCCAGTACTTC.

J is TRBJ2-2 and V is TRBV9; 9 positions match TRBD1. The germline CDR1 and CDR2 sequences are SGDLS and YYNGEE. The junction had 4 bases not matched to a gene; V was cut back by 0 bases and J by 1 base. This CDR3 comprises 17 residues. The CDR3 sequence: CASSVARTGENTGELFF. CDR3 nucleotides: TGTGCCAGCAGCGTAGCTCGGACAGGGGAGAACACCGGGGAGCTGTTTTTT.

Only a few counts were recorded for this clone. The chain has TRBV7-9 and TRBJ2-7, with 9 bases aligning to TRBD2. V dropped 1 base and J dropped 5; count of bases not matched to a gene: 6. The length of the CDR3 is 15 residues. CDR1 SEHNR and CDR2 FQNEAQ come from the germline V gene (reference sequence). The DNA of the CDR3 is TGTGCCAGCAGCTTAGGGCGTAGCGGGAGCGACGAGCAGTACTTC. Its protein is CASSLGRSGSDEQYF. Full variable domain (rest looked up from reference TRBV7-9 and TRBJ2-7): DTGVSQNPRHKITKRGQNVTFRCDPISEHNRLYWYRQTLGQGPEFLTYFQNEAQLEKSRLLSDRFSAERPKGSFSTLEIQRTEQGDSAMYLCASSLGRSGSDEQYFGPGTRLTVT.

Remarks on this clone: The same CDR3 also results from other DNA sequences found in this sample. V usage is TRBV4-3 and J usage is TRBJ2-7; D is unclear. The CDR3 has 13 residues. CDR1 and CDR2 from the germline V gene are LGHNA and YSLEER. The V end was cut by 0 bases, the J end by 4 bases, with 7 bases between. CDR3 sequence (DNA): TGCGCCAGCAGCCAAGAGTATAGATACGAGCAGTACTTC. Translation gives CASSQEYRYEQYF.

This rearrangement joins TRBV6-1 to TRBJ1-1; D might be TRBD1 (5 bases). Germline CDR1 and CDR2: MNHNS and SASEGT. The CDR3 runs to 15 residues. Trimming took 3 bases from V and 1 from J, leaving 12 bases between them. The CDR3 bases are TGTGCCAGCAGTGATTCTGGCAGGGCGAACACTGAAGCTTTCTTT. It encodes CASSDSGRANTEAFF.

The chain combines TRBV13 with TRBJ2-7, with D maybe TRBD2 (6 bases). The CDR3 consists of 15 residues. The germline CDR1 and CDR2 sequences are PRHDT and FYEKMQ (reference sequence). The V gene lost 5 bases and the J gene lost 3 bases, with 17 bases spanning the gap. CDR3 sequence reads: CASSAHGLTIYEQYF. CDR3 sequence (DNA): TGTGCCAGCAGCGCACATGGACTAACGATCTACGAGCAGTACTTC.

This clone was counted between two and nine times. This chain links TRBV5-4 with TRBJ2-4; 7 bases match TRBD1. Germline lookup yields CDR1 SGHNT and CDR2 YYREEE (reference sequence). With V trimmed by 5 bases and J by 3 bases, 11 bases remained unmatched. The CDR3 totals 16 residues. The CDR3 DNA follows: TGTGCCAGCAGTACAACAGGGGCTGGAGACAAAAACATTCAGTACTTC. Its translation: CASSTTGAGDKNIQYF.